This TCR beta chain derives from a study of T-cell memory formation after mild COVID-19. Trimming removed 4 bases at V and 1 base at J, with 10 bases between. The CDR3 runs to 14 residues. Germline V gives CDR1 SGHAT, CDR2 FQNNGV. MiXCR, run by TCRdb on the 5' RACE reads, gives a single entry per CDR3 protein. The sample yields about 190,000 distinct CDR3 sequences, about 18% seen once. V is TRBV11-2 and J is TRBJ1-1; unclear D gene. The sequencing input was PBMCs or a T cell subset sorted from them (not recorded which). The sequence was collected from an adult woman who had mild COVID-19 (a few samples of this study predate the infection). Cell type and time point are not known. The CDR3, as DNA: TGTGCCAGCAGCTCATACAGTGGGAACACTGAAGCTTTCTTT. Translating it yields CASSSYSGNTEAFF. The whole variable domain, filled in from reference TRBV11-2 and TRBJ1-1, reads EAGVAQSPRYKIIEKRQSVAFWCNPISGHATLYWYQQILGQGPKLLIQFQNNGVVDDSQLPKDRFSAERLKGVDSTLKIQPAKLEDSAVYLCASSSYSGNTEAFFGQGTRLTVV.